Sequencing of this T cell receptor beta chain was carried out in a study of PD-1 blockade in classical Hodgkin lymphoma. Study-wide background: Every 2 weeks, patients had 3 mg/kg nivolumab intravenously.

The CDR3 length is 16 residues. The germline V gene has CDR1 SGHTA and CDR2 FQGNSA. The J segment lost 2 bases and the V segment lost 4 bases, leaving 6 bases of the junction unmatched. General study points: No one has yet defined what causes the repertoire differences, which may be disease activity or prior therapy.

Worth noting for this clone: Its antigen is as yet unknown.

Exposure to brentuximab vedotin varied, and each patient had relapsed following autologous stem cell transplantation. TCRdb's table, derived via immunoSEQ multiplex PCR, lists solely in-frame clones and lacks some. The repertoire has 89,000 or so clones, 80% to 95% of them found once; the top ten carry under 3%. The sequenced sample was peripheral blood mononuclear cells (PBMCs), obtained before the second cycle of nivolumab. The chain recombines TRBV7-2 with TRBJ2-1, with 9 bases fitting TRBD2. This receptor was obtained from a human donor with classical Hodgkin lymphoma. The CDR3 region is CASSWTSETTYNEQFF. The CDR3 DNA sequence: TGTGCCAGCAGCTGGACTAGCGAAACAACCTACAATGAGCAGTTCTTC. The variable domain in full, completed from reference TRBV7-2 and TRBJ2-1, reads GAGVSQSPSNKVTEKGKDVELRCDPISGHTALYWYRQSLGQGLEFLIYFQGNSAPDKSGLPSDRFSAERTGGSVSTLTIQRTQQEDSAVYLCASSWTSETTYNEQFFGPGTRLTVL.